The clone carrying this T cell receptor beta chain was counted only a few times. Per germline, CDR1 ENHRY and CDR2 SYGVKD. Deletions cut 2 bases from V and 4 bases from J, with 9 bases between. The CDR3 runs to 13 residues. The data derive from a study of blood T cell repertoires in COVID-19. The overall study: Samples of COVID-19 (acute and convalescent) were obtained from the United States, Italy and Spain. In each case, the material was cDNA or gDNA derived from T cells, B-cell-depleted T cells, or PBMCs.

Original methodology: Amplification with reference gene primers provided the estimates of nucleated cell counts. Assay used: immunoSEQ multiplex PCR; TCRdb lists only in-frame clones, some missing. V, J and clone size are those of that table, while D and trimming were read from the DNA. The sample yields 190,000 or so clones, around 80% seen once. The sequence derives from a woman of 80 years or more with active or convalescent COVID-19. The chain recombines TRBV10-3 with TRBJ2-7; D possibly corresponds to TRBD1 (5 bases). Sequencing used peripheral blood. The CDR3 protein is CAISEKAGYEQYF. In DNA, the CDR3 is TGTGCCATCAGTGAGAAAGCAGGGTACGAGCAGTACTTC.